This is a list of T cell receptor beta chains from one sample in a study of shared clonotypes between healthy human individuals. Generated by immunoSEQ multiplex PCR, the TCRdb table keeps only in-frame clones and is missing some. In the table there are 1,400,000 or so clones, 98% of which are singletons. The sample comprised naive CD4+ T cells sorted from blood. The receptors derive from a man under 40 in good health. The CDR3 runs from the conserved cysteine through the conserved F or W. A D gene is named only where the DNA matches it firmly. Expanded clones get a size class; other rows say once, few or many, or leave the size out.

J,size,V,D,length,DNA,CDR3
TRBJ2-3,.,TRBV5-1,TRBD2,16,TGCGCCAGCAGCTTGAGCCCTAGCGGGAGTGCAGATACGCAGTATTTT,CASSLSPSGSADTQYF
TRBJ2-1,.,TRBV27,.,13,TGTGCCAGCAGTTTATCGATTTCAACGGAGCAGTTCTTC,CASSLSISTEQFF
TRBJ1-2,.,TRBV28,.,13,TGTGCCAGCCTCCAGGGGACTAACTATGGCTACACCTTC,CASLQGTNYGYTF
TRBJ2-1,.,TRBV6-4,TRBD2,15,TGTGCCAGCAGTGAATCGGGAGGGCCTTACAATGAGCAGTTCTTC,CASSESGGPYNEQFF
TRBJ2-2,.,TRBV29-1,TRBD1,15,TGCAGCGTGAGCCCGGGACAGGGGGTTACCGGGGAGCTGTTTTTT,CSVSPGQGVTGELFF
TRBJ2-1,.,TRBV21-1,.,14,.,CASSKVGGGNEQFF
TRBJ2-7,.,TRBV28,TRBD1,15,TGTGCCAGCATTACAGGGGGGACAGGGGTGGGCGAGCAGTACTTC,CASITGGTGVGEQYF
TRBJ2-7,.,TRBV27,.,13,TGTGCCAGCGGCTCTAGCGCTACCTACGAGCAGTACTTC,CASGSSATYEQYF
TRBJ2-1,.,TRBV5-1,TRBD2,19,TGCGCCAGCGAATCTTCCGGGACTAGCGGGTCAACTTCCTACAATGAGCAGTTCTTC,CASESSGTSGSTSYNEQFF
TRBJ2-7,.,TRBV6-5,TRBD1,14,TGTGCCAGCAGTAGGACAGGAGCAACCTACGAGCAGTACTTC,CASSRTGATYEQYF
TRBJ2-1,.,TRBV29-1,TRBD2,15,TGCAGCGCTCCCCCCCCCAGCGGGAGTTACAATGAGCAGTTCTTC,CSAPPPSGSYNEQFF
TRBJ1-5,.,TRBV1,.,16,TGCACCAGCAGCCGCCGGACAGGGGGCATGGGGCAGCCCCAGCATTTT,CTSSRRTGGMGQPQHF
TRBJ2-1,.,TRBV29-1,TRBD2,15,TGCAGCGTTGATCCGGGACTAGCGGGAGTAGGCGAGCAGTTCTTC,CSVDPGLAGVGEQFF
TRBJ2-7,.,TRBV6-6,TRBD1,13,TGTGCCAGCAGTAGGGACAGGGGGCGCGAGCAGTACTTC,CASSRDRGREQYF
TRBJ2-3,.,TRBV4-1,.,15,TGCGCCAGCAGCCAAGATAATGTCGAGGGAAATACGCAGTATTTT,CASSQDNVEGNTQYF
TRBJ2-7,.,TRBV28,.,14,TGTGCCAGCAGTCCAACCCCGGGTTCCTACGAGCAGTACTTC,CASSPTPGSYEQYF
TRBJ2-1,.,TRBV7-2,TRBD2,17,TGTGCCAGCAGCTTAGTGGCTAGCGGGAGATTGGGCAATGAGCAGTTCTTC,CASSLVASGRLGNEQFF
TRBJ2-2,.,TRBV6-1,TRBD2,18,TGTGCCAGCAGTGCCATACTAAGCGGGAGAGCGAACACCGGGGAGCTGTTTTTT,CASSAILSGRANTGELFF
TRBJ2-7,.,TRBV7-9,TRBD1,16,TGTGCCAGCAGCCCCAAGGTGGGACAGGGTCCCTACGAGCAGTACTTC,CASSPKVGQGPYEQYF
TRBJ2-5,.,TRBV5-4,TRBD2,18,TGTGCCAGCAGCTTGGTTCTAGCGGGAGCCCTGTTCCAAGAGACCCAGTACTTC,CASSLVLAGALFQETQYF
TRBJ2-3,.,TRBV5-6,.,14,TGTGCCAGCAGCTTTCAAAATCCCGGAGATACGCAGTATTTT,CASSFQNPGDTQYF
TRBJ2-7,once,TRBV7-2,TRBD2,16,TGTGCCAGCAGCTCCTCAGCGGGAGGGCCGAGGAACGAGCAGTACTTC,CASSSSAGGPRNEQYF
TRBJ2-7,.,TRBV27,.,13,TGTGCCAGCCGATTCAACGGGGGCGGGGAGCAGTACTTC,CASRFNGGGEQYF
TRBJ2-3,once,TRBV5-1,.,17,TGCGCCAGCAGCTTGGAGACCGCCCAACTTTATACAGATACGCAGTATTTT,CASSLETAQLYTDTQYF
TRBJ1-1,.,TRBV29-1,.,11,TGCAGCGTTGGCGGGGACACTGAAGCTTTCTTT,CSVGGDTEAFF
TRBJ2-1,.,TRBV7-9,.,13,TGTGCCAGCAGCCCCCGTAAGACTAATGAGCAGTTCTTC,CASSPRKTNEQFF
TRBJ2-7,.,TRBV18,TRBD1,16,TGTGCCAGCTCACCACTCCCGACAGGGAGCTCCTACGAGCAGTACTTC,CASSPLPTGSSYEQYF
TRBJ2-7,.,TRBV19,TRBD2,16,TGTGCCAGTAGTCCGGGACTAGCGGAGCCCGGGGACGAGCAGTACTTC,CASSPGLAEPGDEQYF
TRBJ1-1,.,TRBV10-2,.,11,TGCGCCAGCAGTGAGTCTGAGGAAGCTTTCTTT,CASSESEEAFF
TRBJ1-5,.,TRBV25-1,TRBD1,14,TGTGCCAGCGCAAAGCAGGGGGCGAATCAGCCCCAGCATTTT,CASAKQGANQPQHF
TRBJ2-7,.,TRBV5-5,.,17,TGTGCCAGCAGCTTGAGTCCCCAGGGGAGGGACTCCTACGAGCAGTACTTC,CASSLSPQGRDSYEQYF
TRBJ2-3,.,TRBV7-2,TRBD2,16,TGTGCCAGCAGCTTAGATTTGACGGGAGGTTCAGATACGCAGTATTTT,CASSLDLTGGSDTQYF
TRBJ2-2,.,TRBV5-1,.,16,TGCGCCAGCAGCCATAAAGCGGGCCCGAACACCGGGGAGCTGTTTTTT,CASSHKAGPNTGELFF
TRBJ2-7,.,TRBV18,.,12,TGTGCCAGCTCACCACCGGGAAGGCCCGGCGACTTC,CASSPPGRPGDF
TRBJ2-7,.,TRBV4-3,TRBD2,15,TGCGCCAGCAGCCGAGGACTAGCGGGAGGGTACGAGCAGTACTTC,CASSRGLAGGYEQYF
TRBJ2-3,.,TRBV5-1,.,15,TGCGCCAGCAGTCCCGGGGGCTGGTTCCCAGATACGCAGTATTTT,CASSPGGWFPDTQYF
TRBJ2-1,few,TRBV6-1,.,16,TGTGCCAGCAGTGCACTAAGCGCAGGACGATCAAATGAGCAGTTCTTC,CASSALSAGRSNEQFF
TRBJ1-4,.,TRBV27,.,15,TGTGCCAGCAGTCCCGGGGGAGTGGGGAGGGGAAAACTGTTTTTT,CASSPGGVGRGKLFF
TRBJ1-1,.,TRBV28,.,13,TGTGCCAGCAGTTGGAGCCGGGGCACTGAAGCTTTCTTT,CASSWSRGTEAFF
TRBJ2-7,.,TRBV18,.,18,TGTGCCAGCTCACCACTAGGTCAGGCGACAACCAACTCCTACGAGCAGTACTTC,CASSPLGQATTNSYEQYF
TRBJ2-7,.,TRBV18,TRBD2,15,TGTGCCAGCTCACTCGTGACTAGCCCAAACTACGAGCAGTACTTC,CASSLVTSPNYEQYF
TRBJ2-3,.,TRBV7-2,.,15,TGTGCCAGCAGCTGGGGACTCCCGGGGGCGGATACGCAGTATTTT,CASSWGLPGADTQYF
TRBJ2-3,.,TRBV18,TRBD2,14,TGTGCCAGCTCCTACGGACTAGCGGGAGATGCGCAGTATTTT,CASSYGLAGDAQYF
TRBJ2-6,.,TRBV27,.,15,TGTGCCAGCAGTTCGCCTCTCTCTGGGGCCAACGTCCTGACTTTC,CASSSPLSGANVLTF
TRBJ2-1,.,TRBV10-3,.,14,TGTGCCATCAGTTCCGGGACGGTTTACAATGAGCAGTTCTTC,CAISSGTVYNEQFF
TRBJ1-2,.,TRBV30,.,14,TGTGCCTGGAGTGGACAGTATTCAAACTATGGCTACACCTTC,CAWSGQYSNYGYTF
TRBJ1-5,.,TRBV7-8,.,13,TGTGCCAGCAGCCAGTGGGAAAATCAGCCCCAGCATTTT,CASSQWENQPQHF
TRBJ2-5,.,TRBV18,TRBD2,15,TGTGCCAGCCGCATAGCGGGGGCAGATACAGAGACCCAGTACTTC,CASRIAGADTETQYF
TRBJ2-7,.,TRBV7-4,.,16,TGTGCCAGCATCAAGGCTCGGAGGGACAGTGTCTACGAGCAGTACTTC,CASIKARRDSVYEQYF
TRBJ1-5,.,TRBV9,TRBD1,14,TGTGCCAGCGGGGGGACAGGGAGTAATCAGCCCCAGCATTTT,CASGGTGSNQPQHF
TRBJ2-3,.,TRBV28,.,12,TGTGCCAGCATCGCCGCAACAGATACGCAGTATTTT,CASIAATDTQYF
TRBJ2-5,.,TRBV6-4,.,13,TGTGCCAGAGGATGGGGAGTGGGTGAGACCCAGTACTTC,CARGWGVGETQYF
TRBJ2-5,.,TRBV14,.,15,TGTGCCAGCAGCCAAGATGGAAGGTTTGGAGAGACCCAGTACTTC,CASSQDGRFGETQYF
TRBJ2-3,.,TRBV18,.,13,TGTGCCAGCTCACCCGGGAGTGCAGATACGCAGTATTTT,CASSPGSADTQYF
TRBJ2-5,.,TRBV5-1,TRBD2,15,TGCGCCAGCAGCTTGGAGACTAGCGGGAAGGAGACCCAGTACTTC,CASSLETSGKETQYF
TRBJ2-5,.,TRBV5-1,.,16,TGCGCCAGCAGCTTGGACGGGGGACGAACCCAAGAGACCCAGTACTTC,CASSLDGGRTQETQYF
TRBJ1-5,.,TRBV9,.,14,TGTGCCAGCAGCGTCACGGGGGGCCTGGAGCCCCAGCATTTT,CASSVTGGLEPQHF
TRBJ2-5,.,TRBV2,.,15,TGTGCCAGCAGGGGAGGGGGGGCGATAGGAGAGACCCAGTACTTC,CASRGGGAIGETQYF